The TCR beta chain described here comes from a study of T cell responses to AZD1222 COVID-19 vaccine. Whole-study findings and limits: AZD1222 recipients seropositive at baseline numbered only six or seven. Donors were chiefly white British, with a greater number of females, and clonal diversity was perhaps underestimated. Increased Spike-specific TCR breadth and depth were observed after two AZD1222 doses.

The table came from immunoSEQ multiplex PCR; TCRdb's copy has only in-frame clones and leaves some out. The top ten clones hold 4.8% of a sample with roughly 110,000 clones, around nine tenths of them seen once. With respect to this clone: The antigen remains unidentified.

The sequencing here drew on peripheral blood, taken 28 days after the second AZD1222 dose. This TCR derives from an adult who received the AZD1222 COVID-19 vaccine.

Here the CDR3 reads CASSLSVPGSLGTEAFF. For the CDR3, the DNA is TGTGCCAGCAGTTTATCGGTCCCCGGGTCTCTGGGCACTGAAGCTTTCTTT. The rearrangement links TRBV27 to TRBJ1-1; no clear D gene. The germline gives CDR1 MNHEY, CDR2 SMNVEV (reference sequence). The length of the CDR3 is 17 residues. V was trimmed by 0 bases and J by 4 bases, leaving 18 bases between them.